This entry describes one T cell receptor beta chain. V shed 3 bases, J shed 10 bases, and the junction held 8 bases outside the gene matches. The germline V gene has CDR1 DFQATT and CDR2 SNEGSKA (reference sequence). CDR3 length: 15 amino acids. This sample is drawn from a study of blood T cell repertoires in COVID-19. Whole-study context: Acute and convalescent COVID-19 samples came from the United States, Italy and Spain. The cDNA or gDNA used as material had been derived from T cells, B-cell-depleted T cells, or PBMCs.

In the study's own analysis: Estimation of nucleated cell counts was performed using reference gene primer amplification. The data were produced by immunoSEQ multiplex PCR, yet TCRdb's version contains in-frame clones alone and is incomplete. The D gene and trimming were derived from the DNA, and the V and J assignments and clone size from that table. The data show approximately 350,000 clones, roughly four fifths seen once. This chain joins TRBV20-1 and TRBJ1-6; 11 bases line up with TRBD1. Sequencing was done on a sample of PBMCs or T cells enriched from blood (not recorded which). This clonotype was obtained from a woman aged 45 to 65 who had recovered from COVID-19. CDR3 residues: CSASPGQGAASPLHF. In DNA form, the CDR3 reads TGCAGTGCTAGTCCAGGACAGGGGGCAGCATCACCCCTCCACTTT.